One sample yielded the 27 T cell receptor beta chains listed below, sequenced in a study of T cell responses to AZD1222 COVID-19 vaccine. The data were produced by immunoSEQ multiplex PCR, yet TCRdb's version contains in-frame clones alone and is incomplete. In the table there are about 160,000 clones, 91% of which are singletons. This material consisted of peripheral blood, taken on day 0 of AZD1222 vaccination. The receptor source for this set is an adult in good health.

V is TRBV18 and J is TRBJ2-1, with 8 bases that match TRBD2. Germline CDR1 reads KGHSH; CDR2 reads LQKENI. The CDR3 loop spans 17 amino acids. V lost 1 base to trimming and J lost 3 bases; unmatched junction nucleotides: 8. The CDR3: CASSPLSGSSSYNEQFF. DNA of the CDR3: TGTGCCAGCTCACCACTAAGCGGGAGTAGCAGCTACAATGAGCAGTTCTTC.

The chain recombines TRBV30 with TRBJ2-3, with D unclear. The ends were cut back, 2 bases at V and 2 bases at J, with 11 bases in the middle. CDR3 size: 14 residues. CDR1 GTSNPN and CDR2 SVGIG come from the germline V gene (reference sequence). This CDR3 is CAWSLHPFTDTQYF. The CDR3 nucleotides are TGTGCCTGGAGTCTCCATCCGTTCACAGATACGCAGTATTTT.

The V gene is TRBV7-2, the J gene TRBJ2-7; D not certain. The CDR3 has 14 amino acids. Per the germline V gene, CDR1 is SGHTA and CDR2 is FQGNSA. Trimming stripped 1 base from V and 3 bases from J, with 10 bases between. In DNA, the CDR3 is TGTGCCAGCAGCTTAGTCCCTGATGTCTACGAGCAGTACTTC. Protein: CASSLVPDVYEQYF.

The chain couples TRBV4-3 to TRBJ1-4, with 9 bases matching TRBD1. V trimming: 1 base; J trimming: 5 bases; junction bases outside the gene matches: 2. This CDR3 comprises 15 residues. Germline values: CDR1 LGHNA, CDR2 YSLEER. CDR3 residues: CASSQGQGDNEKLFF. In DNA, the CDR3 is TGCGCCAGCAGCCAAGGACAGGGGGACAATGAAAAACTGTTTTTT.

In its sample, this clone was seen a few times. The chain carries TRBV9 and TRBJ1-1, with D possibly matching TRBD1 (6 bases). V lost 0 bases to trimming and J lost 1 base, with 13 bases between them. The CDR3 length is 16 residues. Per germline, CDR1 SGDLS and CDR2 YYNGEE. CDR3 in DNA: TGTGCCAGCAGCGTAGCGGGGGGCCTTAGGAACACTGAAGCTTTCTTT. Translating gives CASSVAGGLRNTEAFF.

The chain uses TRBV5-1 and TRBJ1-5; D remains unclear. Germline lookup yields CDR1 SGHRS and CDR2 YFSETQ. The CDR3 covers 15 residues. V lost 4 bases to trimming and J lost 6 bases, with 17 bases between them. The CDR3 here is CASSPRGIEGQPQHF. Here the CDR3 DNA reads TGCGCCAGCAGCCCCCGAGGGATTGAGGGTCAGCCCCAGCATTTT.

This chain joins TRBV7-9 and TRBJ1-2; D is unresolved. Germline loops: CDR1 SEHNR, CDR2 FQNEAQ (reference sequence). The CDR3 runs to 13 residues. V was pared by 5 bases and J by 4 bases, with 11 bases between. The CDR3 here is CASSPGIGYGYTF. The CDR3 DNA reads as TGTGCCAGCAGCCCCGGGATAGGCTATGGCTACACCTTC. The full variable domain, completed using reference TRBV7-9 and TRBJ1-2, is DTGVSQNPRHKITKRGQNVTFRCDPISEHNRLYWYRQTLGQGPEFLTYFQNEAQLEKSRLLSDRFSAERPKGSFSTLEIQRTEQGDSAMYLCASSPGIGYGYTFGSGTRLTVV.

In DNA form, the CDR3 reads TGCGCCAGCAGCCAAGATGACGGAGGAACCCTAGAAGCTTTCTTT. Translation gives CASSQDDGGTLEAFF. The genes are TRBV4-3 and TRBJ1-1, with no clear D. CDR1 and CDR2 (germline): LGHNA, YSLEER. The CDR3 extends over 15 amino acids. The ends were cut back, 0 bases at V and 8 bases at J, with 16 bases in the middle.

V and J are TRBV21-1 and TRBJ1-4; the table's D call TRBD1 went unverified against the DNA. TRBV21-1 is given as a pseudogene. The CDR3 covers 14 residues. CDR3 protein: CASSPLHRVGKLFF. The CDR3 region has the DNA TGTGCCAGCAGCCCCCTTCACAGGGTGGGTAAACTGTTTTTT.

The V call is TRBV19, the J call TRBJ1-3; 8 bases fit TRBD1. Looked up from germline, CDR1 is LNHDA and CDR2 is SQIVND (reference sequence). This CDR3 contains 16 residues. After removal of 3 bases from V and 1 base from J, the junction contained 5 bases not matched to a gene. The CDR3 region has the DNA TGTGCCAGTAGTATTATTCAGGGGGCATCTGGAAACACCATATATTTT. This translates into CASSIIQGASGNTIYF.

This clone was counted a single time. V gene TRBV4-3 combines with J gene TRBJ1-1; 7 nucleotides line up with TRBD1. Germline V gives CDR1 LGHNA, CDR2 YSLEER. The trim removed 5 bases at V and 4 bases at J, leaving 7 bases unmatched. The CDR3 is 14 residues long. For the CDR3, the DNA is TGCGCCAGCAGCAACGGACAGGCTAGCACTGAAGCTTTCTTT. Translated, it gives CASSNGQASTEAFF.

The CDR3 loop is CASSLRLAGGTGELFF. The CDR3 region has the DNA TGTGCCAGCAGCCTAAGACTAGCGGGAGGTACCGGGGAGCTGTTTTTT. The chain joins TRBV11-2 to TRBJ2-2, with TRBD2 identical over 13 bases. From germline, CDR1 is SGHAT and CDR2 FQNNGV. This CDR3 has 16 residues. Germline trimming cut 5 bases from V and 5 bases from J; bases unmatched to any gene: 5.

The J gene is TRBJ2-1, the V gene TRBV6-5; 7 nucleotides line up with TRBD2. CDR1 is MNHEY and CDR2 is SVGAGI in the germline V gene. This CDR3 has 15 amino acids. Losses at the gene ends were 7 bases for V and 4 bases for J; bases not matched to a gene: 10. The CDR3 DNA follows: TGTGCCAGCAAATCCAGTAGCGGGCCTTACAATGAGCAGTTCTTC. It is translated as CASKSSSGPYNEQFF.

J is TRBJ2-3 and V is TRBV18; TRBD2 aligns across 10 bases. The trim removed 3 bases at V and 1 base at J, leaving 1 base unmatched. Per the germline V gene, CDR1 is KGHSH and CDR2 is LQKENI. This CDR3 is built from 15 residues. CDR3 residues: CASSPGTSGTDTQYF. The CDR3 region has the DNA TGTGCCAGCTCACCCGGGACTAGCGGCACAGATACGCAGTATTTT.

This chain joins TRBV20-1 and TRBJ1-3, with a tentative D call TRBD1 (6 bases). Trimming took off 3 bases at V and 1 base at J, with 16 bases between the two ends. This CDR3 contains 16 residues. Germline values: CDR1 DFQATT, CDR2 SNEGSKA (reference sequence). The CDR3 nucleotides read TGCAGTGCTAGTCCCGGACAGTTGGGATCTGGAAACACCATATATTTT. As protein: CSASPGQLGSGNTIYF.

The gene calls are TRBV7-6 and TRBJ2-3; TRBD1 might be the D (6 bases). Germline CDR1 SGHVS, CDR2 FNYEAQ. The CDR3 contains 15 residues. V was trimmed by 5 bases and J by 1 base, leaving 13 bases between them. The CDR3 is CASSTSGARTDTQYF. The CDR3 DNA sequence: TGTGCCAGCAGCACTTCAGGGGCCCGCACAGATACGCAGTATTTT. Combining the CDR3 with reference TRBV7-6 and TRBJ2-3 gives the whole variable domain GAGVSQSPRYKVTKRGQDVALRCDPISGHVSLYWYRQALGQGPEFLTYFNYEAQQDKSGLPNDRFSAERPEGSISTLTIQRTEQRDSAMYRCASSTSGARTDTQYFGPGTRLTVL.

This chain connects TRBV5-1 to TRBJ2-3; D gene ambiguous. The CDR3 is 14 amino acids. Germline V gene data show CDR1 as SGHRS and CDR2 as YFSETQ. V lost 2 bases, J lost 6 bases, and 13 bases lay in between. In DNA form, the CDR3 reads TGCGCCAGCAGCTTATCCGCAATGACGGATACGCAGTATTTT. It encodes CASSLSAMTDTQYF.

The chain joins TRBV27 to TRBJ2-5; 7 nucleotides align to TRBD2. Trimming removed 0 bases from V and 2 bases from J; junction bases left unmatched: 6. Germline V gene data show CDR1 as MNHEY and CDR2 as SMNVEV (reference sequence). CDR3 length: 16 residues. The CDR3 loop reads CASSLSPGLVQETQYF. The DNA for the CDR3 is TGTGCCAGCAGTTTATCACCAGGACTAGTTCAAGAGACCCAGTACTTC.

This chain joins TRBV9 and TRBJ1-5; D possibly corresponds to TRBD1 (5 bases). V was clipped by 4 bases and J by 5 bases, with 13 bases between them. Germline assignment: CDR1 SGDLS and CDR2 YYNGEE. The CDR3 is 14 amino acids. The CDR3 loop reads CASSPRGGHQPQHF. CDR3 coding DNA: TGTGCCAGCAGCCCCCGGGGGGGACATCAGCCCCAGCATTTT.

The gene calls are TRBV27 and TRBJ1-1, with TRBD1 matching over 8 bases. The V and J ends lost 5 bases and 5 bases, in that order; junction bases with no gene match: 16. CDR1 is MNHEY, CDR2 SMNVEV, per germline (reference sequence). The CDR3 is 17 residues long. The chain's CDR3 is CASSRSGGSSMWTEAFF. The CDR3, as DNA: TGTGCCAGCAGTAGATCAGGGGGCTCGAGTATGTGGACTGAAGCTTTCTTT.

The chain combines TRBV28 with TRBJ1-5; D may be TRBD1 (5 bases). The CDR3 extends over 13 amino acids. The germline V gene encodes CDR1 MDHEN and CDR2 SYDVKM. The ends were cut back, 10 bases at V and 0 bases at J, with 10 bases in the middle. The CDR3 DNA reads as TGTGCCATTGTGGGACTTAGCAATCAGCCCCAGCATTTT. As protein: CAIVGLSNQPQHF.

V and J are TRBV2 and TRBJ2-2; a possible D gene is TRBD1 (6 bases). The germline V and J ends were trimmed by 10 bases and 2 bases, with 17 bases remaining between them. CDR1 and CDR2 from the germline V gene are SNHLY and FYNNEI. This CDR3 contains 15 residues. The CDR3 DNA is TGTGCCACCGGAGGAACAGGGTTAAACACCGGGGAGCTGTTTTTT. It specifies CATGGTGLNTGELFF.

V and J are TRBV6-5 and TRBJ2-7, with TRBD1 matching 8 bases. Germline CDR1 and CDR2: MNHEY and SVGAGI. The CDR3 length is 14 residues. V shed 6 bases and J 3 bases; nucleotides not matched to a gene: 7. Written as DNA, the CDR3 is TGTGCCAGCAGGATTAGGACAGGGAGCTACGAGCAGTACTTC. It translates to CASRIRTGSYEQYF.

The chain joins TRBV6-2 or TRBV6-3 to TRBJ2-7, with 10 bases aligning to TRBD2. Germline values: CDR1 MNHEY, CDR2 SVGEGT. V gave up 3 bases and J gave up 2 bases; unmatched junction bases: 10. This CDR3 contains 17 residues. CDR3: CASSYRASGSTPYEQYF. DNA of the CDR3: TGTGCCAGCAGTTATAGGGCTAGCGGGAGCACGCCCTACGAGCAGTACTTC.

Here the CDR3 reads CASSIKPSTSSYNEQFF. DNA of the CDR3: TGTGCCAGTAGTATAAAGCCTTCTACTAGCTCCTACAATGAGCAGTTCTTC. The rearrangement links TRBV19 to TRBJ2-1; D might be TRBD2 (5 bases). V was clipped by 2 bases and J by 0 bases, with 14 bases between them. This CDR3 is 17 amino acids long. Germline V gives CDR1 LNHDA, CDR2 SQIVND (reference sequence). The entire variable domain, with the rest obtained from reference TRBV19 and TRBJ2-1, is as follows: DGGITQSPKYLFRKEGQNVTLSCEQNLNHDAMYWYRQDPGQGLRLIYYSQIVNDFQKGDIAEGYSVSREKKESFPLTVTSAQKNPTAFYLCASSIKPSTSSYNEQFFGPGTRLTVL.

CDR3 sequence (DNA): TGTGCCTCGTCCAGTGAAAGCTCTGGAAACACCATATATTTT. This encodes CASSSESSGNTIYF. The V and J genes are TRBV7-9 and TRBJ1-3; D unresolved. The CDR3 runs 14 residues. V shed 11 bases and J shed 0 bases, with 14 bases lying between them. Looked up from germline, CDR1 is SEHNR and CDR2 is FQNEAQ (reference sequence). Full variable domain (missing parts from reference TRBV7-9 and TRBJ1-3): DTGVSQNPRHKITKRGQNVTFRCDPISEHNRLYWYRQTLGQGPEFLTYFQNEAQLEKSRLLSDRFSAERPKGSFSTLEIQRTEQGDSAMYLCASSSESSGNTIYFGEGSWLTVV.

CDR3 sequence: CASSQLRMAFF. The CDR3, as DNA: TGTGCCAGCAGTCAGTTACGGATGGCTTTCTTT. The rearrangement uses TRBV6-2 or TRBV6-3 and TRBJ1-1, with D unclear. CDR1 and CDR2 from the germline V gene are MNHEY and SVGEGT. The V and J ends lost 5 bases and 11 bases respectively, with 12 bases between them. The length of the CDR3 is 11 residues.